These T cell receptor beta chains were read from a single sample in a study of cytomegalovirus exposure and HLA in healthy donors. Assay used: immunoSEQ multiplex PCR; TCRdb lists only in-frame clones, some missing. The repertoire holds about 120,000 clones, 60% to 75% seen once, with about 2.8% in the top ten. The sequenced sample was PBMCs. The receptors were sampled from a woman in her 40s in good health and CMV-seropositive. The CDR3 runs from the conserved cysteine through the conserved F or W. Fields, in order: V gene, J gene, CDR3 protein.

V gene: TRBV4-3; J gene: TRBJ2-3; CDR3 protein: CASSRGRGGHGDTQYF
V gene: TRBV27; J gene: TRBJ2-1; CDR3 protein: CASSLAVGVGYNEQFF
V gene: TRBV6-5; J gene: TRBJ2-2; CDR3 protein: CASRPRVGGTGELFF
V gene: TRBV9; J gene: TRBJ2-3; CDR3 protein: CASSVRSSGGHTDTQYF
V gene: TRBV2; J gene: TRBJ2-5; CDR3 protein: CASRMWRGTQETQYF
V gene: TRBV7-9; J gene: TRBJ2-1; CDR3 protein: CASSLGLAGDSSYNEQFF
V gene: TRBV30; J gene: TRBJ1-1; CDR3 protein: CAWSVRGGNTEAFF
V gene: TRBV9; J gene: TRBJ1-5; CDR3 protein: CASSVVPGEGPQHF
V gene: TRBV4-3; J gene: TRBJ1-6; CDR3 protein: CASSQDRPSPLHF
V gene: TRBV25-1; J gene: TRBJ2-2; CDR3 protein: CASRGLAGGLEWTGELFF
V gene: TRBV7-6; J gene: TRBJ2-1; CDR3 protein: CASSLPGSSYNEQFF
V gene: TRBV28; J gene: TRBJ1-2; CDR3 protein: CASRGDRGMGYTF
V gene: TRBV5-8; J gene: TRBJ1-5; CDR3 protein: CASSLRGTSNQPQHF
V gene: TRBV28; J gene: TRBJ1-2; CDR3 protein: CASSLGLGTGFGYTF
V gene: TRBV7-2; J gene: TRBJ1-4; CDR3 protein: CASSPPAGKLFF
V gene: TRBV6-5; J gene: TRBJ1-2; CDR3 protein: CASSSQGRGSYGYTF
V gene: TRBV30; J gene: TRBJ1-1; CDR3 protein: CAWSLGHLDTEAFF
V gene: TRBV7-6; J gene: TRBJ2-5; CDR3 protein: CASSTGGLAGGMAQYF
V gene: TRBV5-7; J gene: TRBJ1-3; CDR3 protein: CASSLDPGQGAAGNTIYF
V gene: TRBV19; J gene: TRBJ2-5; CDR3 protein: CASSIGTAQETQYF
V gene: TRBV27; J gene: TRBJ2-3; CDR3 protein: CASSFSGTDTQYF
V gene: TRBV30; J gene: TRBJ2-2; CDR3 protein: CAWRRGGTGELFF